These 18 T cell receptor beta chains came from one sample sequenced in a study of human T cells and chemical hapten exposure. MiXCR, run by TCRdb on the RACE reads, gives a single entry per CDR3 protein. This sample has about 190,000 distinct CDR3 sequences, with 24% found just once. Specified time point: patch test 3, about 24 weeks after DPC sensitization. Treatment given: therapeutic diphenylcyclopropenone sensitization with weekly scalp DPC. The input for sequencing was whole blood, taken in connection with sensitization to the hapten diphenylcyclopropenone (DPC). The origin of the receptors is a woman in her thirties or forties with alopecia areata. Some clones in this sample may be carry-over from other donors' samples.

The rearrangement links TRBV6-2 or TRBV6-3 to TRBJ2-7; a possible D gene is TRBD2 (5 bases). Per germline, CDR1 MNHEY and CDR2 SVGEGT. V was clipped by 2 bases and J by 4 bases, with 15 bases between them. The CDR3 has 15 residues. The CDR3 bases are TGTGCCAGCAGTTACCCTCCGGGAATAGGGTACGAGCAGTACTTC. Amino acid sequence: CASSYPPGIGYEQYF.

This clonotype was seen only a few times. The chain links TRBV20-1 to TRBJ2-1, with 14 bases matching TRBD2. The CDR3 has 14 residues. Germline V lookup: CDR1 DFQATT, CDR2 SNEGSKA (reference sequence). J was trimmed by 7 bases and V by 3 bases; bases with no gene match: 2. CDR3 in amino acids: CSASWTSGRNEQFF. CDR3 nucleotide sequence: TGCAGTGCTAGCTGGACTAGCGGGAGGAATGAGCAGTTCTTC.

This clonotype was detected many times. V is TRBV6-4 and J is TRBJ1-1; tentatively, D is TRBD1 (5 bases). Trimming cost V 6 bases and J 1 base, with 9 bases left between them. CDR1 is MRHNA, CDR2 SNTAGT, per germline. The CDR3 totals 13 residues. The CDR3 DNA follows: TGTGCCAGCAGCGCTGACAGGAACACTGAAGCTTTCTTT. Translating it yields CASSADRNTEAFF.

CDR3 bases: TGCAGCGTTGTCGCAGGGAACTACGAGCAGTACTTC. It yields the protein CSVVAGNYEQYF. The chain couples TRBV29-1 to TRBJ2-7, with a weak D call TRBD1 (5 bases). The CDR3 is 12 amino acids. Germline V lookup: CDR1 SQVTM, CDR2 ANQGSEA. The V end was cut by 4 bases, the J end by 3 bases, with 10 bases between.

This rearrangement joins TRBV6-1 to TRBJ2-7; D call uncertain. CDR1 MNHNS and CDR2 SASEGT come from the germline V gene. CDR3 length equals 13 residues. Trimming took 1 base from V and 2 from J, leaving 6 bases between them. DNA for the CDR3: TGTGCCAGCAGTGAAGACAGCACCTACGAGCAGTACTTC. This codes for CASSEDSTYEQYF.

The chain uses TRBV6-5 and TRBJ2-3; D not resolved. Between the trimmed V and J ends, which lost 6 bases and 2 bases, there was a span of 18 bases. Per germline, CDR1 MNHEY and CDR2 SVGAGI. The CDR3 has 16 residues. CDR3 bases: TGTGCCAGCAGCCTCAATCCAGACATCCACACAGATACGCAGTATTTT. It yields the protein CASSLNPDIHTDTQYF.

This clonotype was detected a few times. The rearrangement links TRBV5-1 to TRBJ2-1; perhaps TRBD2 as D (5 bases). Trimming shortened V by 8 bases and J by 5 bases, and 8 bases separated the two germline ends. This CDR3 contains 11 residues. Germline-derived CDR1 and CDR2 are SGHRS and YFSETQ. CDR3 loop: CASEGDNEQFF. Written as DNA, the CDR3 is TGCGCCAGTGAGGGCGACAATGAGCAGTTCTTC.

The CDR3 protein is CASSYDRFYQPQHF. Here the CDR3 DNA reads TGTGCCAGCAGTTACGACAGATTCTATCAGCCCCAGCATTTT. This chain connects TRBV6-5 to TRBJ1-5, with D perhaps matching TRBD1 (5 bases). Looked up from germline, CDR1 is MNHEY and CDR2 is SVGAGI. There are 14 residues in the CDR3. Trimming cost V 2 bases and J 5 bases, with 10 bases left between them.

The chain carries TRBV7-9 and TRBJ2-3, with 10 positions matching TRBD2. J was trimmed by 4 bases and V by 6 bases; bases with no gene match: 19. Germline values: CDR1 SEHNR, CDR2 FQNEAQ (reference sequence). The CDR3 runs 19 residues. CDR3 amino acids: CASRKSGRGVILSADTQYF. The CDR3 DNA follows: TGTGCCAGCAGAAAAAGCGGGAGGGGAGTAATTTTGAGCGCAGATACGCAGTATTTT.

This CDR3 reads CSVISGRDVGNEQFF. The CDR3 DNA follows: TGCAGCGTCATTAGCGGGAGGGACGTGGGCAATGAGCAGTTCTTC. This sequence joins TRBV29-1 and TRBJ2-1, with 11 bases matching TRBD2. The germline V gene has CDR1 SQVTM and CDR2 ANQGSEA. V gave up 6 bases and J gave up 6 bases; unmatched junction bases: 10. The CDR3 extends over 15 amino acids.

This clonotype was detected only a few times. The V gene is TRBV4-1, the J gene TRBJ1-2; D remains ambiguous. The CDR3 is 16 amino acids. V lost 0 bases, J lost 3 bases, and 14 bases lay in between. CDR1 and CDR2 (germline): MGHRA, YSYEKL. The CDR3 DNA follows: TGCGCCAGCAGCCAAGAAGTGGCCACAACTTACTATGGCTACACCTTC. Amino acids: CASSQEVATTYYGYTF.

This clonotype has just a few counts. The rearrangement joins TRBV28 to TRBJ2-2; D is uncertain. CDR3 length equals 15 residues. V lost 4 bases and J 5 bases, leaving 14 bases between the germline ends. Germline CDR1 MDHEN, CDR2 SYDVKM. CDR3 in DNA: TGTGCCAGCAGTTCCTCCACGGTTTTAACCGGGGAGCTGTTTTTT. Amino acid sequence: CASSSSTVLTGELFF.

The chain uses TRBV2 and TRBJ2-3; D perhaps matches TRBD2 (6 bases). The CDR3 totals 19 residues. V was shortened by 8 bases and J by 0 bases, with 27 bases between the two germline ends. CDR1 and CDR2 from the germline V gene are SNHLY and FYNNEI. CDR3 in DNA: TGTGCCAGCGTATACTACGGGGGTGCTGGGTTGGGAAGCACAGATACGCAGTATTTT. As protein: CASVYYGGAGLGSTDTQYF.

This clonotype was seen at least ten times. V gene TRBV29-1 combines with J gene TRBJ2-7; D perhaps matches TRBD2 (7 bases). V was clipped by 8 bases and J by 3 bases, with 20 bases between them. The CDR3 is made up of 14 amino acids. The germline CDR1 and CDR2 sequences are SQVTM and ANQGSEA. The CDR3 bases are TGCAGCTTAGAGGACAGAGCGGGGCACTACGAGCAGTACTTC. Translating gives CSLEDRAGHYEQYF.

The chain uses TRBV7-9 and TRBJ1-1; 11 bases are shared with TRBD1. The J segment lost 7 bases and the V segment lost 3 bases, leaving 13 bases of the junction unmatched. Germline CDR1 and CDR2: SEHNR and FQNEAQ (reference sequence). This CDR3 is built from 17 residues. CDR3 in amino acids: CASSFYPWTGGIIEAFF. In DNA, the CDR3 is TGTGCCAGCAGCTTTTATCCCTGGACAGGGGGCATCATTGAAGCTTTCTTT.

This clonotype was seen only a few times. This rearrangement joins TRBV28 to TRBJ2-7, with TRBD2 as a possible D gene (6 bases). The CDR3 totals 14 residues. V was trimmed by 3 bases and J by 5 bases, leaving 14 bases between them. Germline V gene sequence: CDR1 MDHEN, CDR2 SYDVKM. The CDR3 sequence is CASSLRRAWNEQYF. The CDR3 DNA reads TGTGCCAGCAGTTTGCGGAGGGCCTGGAACGAGCAGTACTTC.

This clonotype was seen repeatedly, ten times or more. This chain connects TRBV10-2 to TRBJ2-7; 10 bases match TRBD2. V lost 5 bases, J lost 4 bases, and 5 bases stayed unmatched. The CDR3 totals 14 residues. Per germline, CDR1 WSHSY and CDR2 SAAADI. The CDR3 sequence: CASSPGLAAYEQYF. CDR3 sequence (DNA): TGCGCCAGCAGTCCTGGACTAGCGGCTTACGAGCAGTACTTC.

The CDR3 protein is CSARWEGKASYNSPLHF. The CDR3 coding sequence is TGCAGTGCTAGATGGGAGGGTAAAGCGTCCTATAATTCACCCCTCCACTTT. J is TRBJ1-6 and V is TRBV20-1; no clear D gene. This CDR3 is 17 amino acids long. The V gene lost 2 bases and the J gene lost 1 base, with 15 bases spanning the gap. Germline-derived CDR1 and CDR2 are DFQATT and SNEGSKA (reference sequence).